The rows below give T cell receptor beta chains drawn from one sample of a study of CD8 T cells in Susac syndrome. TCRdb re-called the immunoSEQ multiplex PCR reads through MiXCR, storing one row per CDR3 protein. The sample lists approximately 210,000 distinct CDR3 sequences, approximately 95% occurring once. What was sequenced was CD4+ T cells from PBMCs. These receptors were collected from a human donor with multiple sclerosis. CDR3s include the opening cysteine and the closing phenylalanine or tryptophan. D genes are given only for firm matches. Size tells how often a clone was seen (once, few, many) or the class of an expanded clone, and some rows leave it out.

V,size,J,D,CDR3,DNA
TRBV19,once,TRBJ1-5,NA,CASTRTGRDQPQHF,TGTGCCAGTACCCGCACAGGACGTGATCAGCCCCAGCATTTT
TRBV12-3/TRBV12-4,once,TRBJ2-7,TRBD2,CASSPGGTKTGQYF,TGTGCCAGCAGTCCCGGCGGGACTAAAACGGGGCAGTACTTC
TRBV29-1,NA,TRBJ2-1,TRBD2,CSVTLILGLAGNEQFF,TGCAGCGTCACCCTGATCCTGGGGCTAGCGGGAAATGAGCAGTTCTTC
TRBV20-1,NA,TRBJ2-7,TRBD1,CSARDSSQGAYEQYF,TGCAGTGCTAGAGATAGTAGCCAGGGGGCCTACGAGCAGTACTTC
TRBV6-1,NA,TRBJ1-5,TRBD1,CAVLDRTQQPQHF,TGTGCCGTTTTGGACAGGACTCAGCAGCCCCAGCATTTT
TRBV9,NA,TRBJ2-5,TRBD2,CASSPRLAADETQYF,TGTGCCAGCAGCCCCAGACTAGCGGCCGACGAGACCCAGTACTTC
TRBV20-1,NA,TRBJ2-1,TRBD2,CSALRVGLEFF,TGCAGTGCACTTAGGGTGGGACTAGAGTTCTTC
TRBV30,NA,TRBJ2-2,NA,CAWSVGLYGELFF,TGTGCCTGGAGTGTAGGGCTATACGGGGAGCTGTTTTTT
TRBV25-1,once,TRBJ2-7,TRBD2,CASQRGASYEQYF,TGTGCCAGCCAGCGGGGGGCCTCCTACGAGCAGTACTTC
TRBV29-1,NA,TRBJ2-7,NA,CSVSQGREQYF,TGCAGCGTATCGCAGGGGCGCGAGCAGTACTTC
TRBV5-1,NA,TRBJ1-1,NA,CASSSAGHSAAEAFF,TGCGCCAGCAGCTCGGCCGGACATTCAGCGGCTGAAGCTTTCTTT
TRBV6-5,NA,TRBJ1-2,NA,CARALVFEYGYTF,TGTGCCAGGGCGTTGGTTTTCGAATATGGCTACACCTTC
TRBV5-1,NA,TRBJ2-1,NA,CASSLGWRYDNEQFF,TGCGCCAGCAGCTTGGGATGGCGGTACGACAATGAGCAGTTCTTC
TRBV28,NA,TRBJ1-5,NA,CASSEGTQPQHF,TGTGCCAGCAGTGAGGGCACTCAGCCCCAGCATTTT
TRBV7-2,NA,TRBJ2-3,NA,CASSLIGTDTQYF,TGTGCCAGCAGCTTAATCGGCACAGATACGCAGTATTTT
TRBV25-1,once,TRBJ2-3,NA,CASSEGGSTDTQYF,TGTGCCAGCAGTGAAGGTGGTAGCACAGATACGCAGTATTTT
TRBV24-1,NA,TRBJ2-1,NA,CATSGQVGEQFF,TGTGCCACCAGTGGACAGGTGGGGGAGCAGTTCTTC
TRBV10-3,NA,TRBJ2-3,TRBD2,CAISSGTSGTDTQYF,TGTGCCATCAGTTCCGGGACTAGCGGTACAGATACGCAGTATTTT
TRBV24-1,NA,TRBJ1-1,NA,CATSKTGTLEAFF,TGTGCCACCAGCAAAACAGGGACCCTTGAAGCTTTCTTT
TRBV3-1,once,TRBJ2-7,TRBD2,CASSQLAGATYEQYF,TGTGCCAGCAGCCAGCTAGCGGGTGCGACCTACGAGCAGTACTTC
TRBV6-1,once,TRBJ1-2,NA,CASSEGWVDTF,TGTGCCAGCAGTGAAGGTTGGGTTGACACCTTC
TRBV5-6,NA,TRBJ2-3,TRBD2,CASSLGLAGGNTDTQYF,TGTGCCAGCAGCTTGGGACTAGCGGGGGGAAACACAGATACGCAGTATTTT
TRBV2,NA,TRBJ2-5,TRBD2,CASSEAGGVKETQYF,TGTGCCAGCAGTGAAGCGGGGGGGGTCAAAGAGACCCAGTACTTC
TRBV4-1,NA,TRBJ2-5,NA,CASSQGQLETQYF,TGCGCCAGCAGCCAAGGGCAACTGGAGACCCAGTACTTC
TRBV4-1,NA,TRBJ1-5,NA,CASSQDGRGFNQPQHF,TGCGCCAGCAGCCAAGATGGCAGGGGTTTCAATCAGCCCCAGCATTTT
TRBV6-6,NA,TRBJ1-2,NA,CASSYSPQGDGYTF,TGTGCCAGCAGTTACTCACCCCAGGGAGATGGCTACACCTTC
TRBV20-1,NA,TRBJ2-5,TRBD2,CSAATSGRAETQYF,TGCAGTGCTGCGACTAGCGGGAGGGCCGAGACCCAGTACTTC
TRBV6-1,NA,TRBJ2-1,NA,CASSEGAGRSNEQFF,TGTGCCAGCAGTGAAGGGGCAGGACGATCCAATGAGCAGTTCTTC
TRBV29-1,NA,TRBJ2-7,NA,CSVVTVEQYF,TGCAGCGTTGTCACCGTGGAGCAGTACTTC